These 12 T cell receptor beta chains share one sample of origin, sequenced in a study of blood T cells in healthy people across ages. The authors ran a second PCR of 7 to 11 cycles using a sample-barcoded 5' primer and a J-beta primer mix. TCRdb re-called the 5' RACE reads through MiXCR, storing one row per CDR3 protein. The data contain 600,000 to 800,000 distinct CDR3 sequences, 20% to 25% of them seen just once; the ten biggest clones take up roughly 3.9%. Sequencing was carried out using blood. The origin of the receptors is a man aged 70 or older in good health.

This clonotype has only a few counts. The chain uses TRBV20-1 and TRBJ1-2; a weak D match, TRBD1 (5 bases). V lost 1 base and J lost 0, with 15 bases in between. The CDR3 covers 16 residues. CDR1 and CDR2 from the germline V gene are DFQATT and SNEGSKA (reference sequence). CDR3 in amino acids: CSARGGRDSSNYGYTF. The CDR3 DNA reads as TGCAGTGCTAGAGGGGGCCGGGACTCCTCTAACTATGGCTACACCTTC.

This clonotype turned up a few times. The rearrangement links TRBV25-1 to TRBJ2-1, with 9 nucleotides matching TRBD2. The CDR3 sequence is 15 residues long. The germline V gene has CDR1 MGHDK and CDR2 SYGVNS. Trimming at V came to 8 bases and at J to 5 bases, leaving 10 bases not matched to a gene. The CDR3 sequence is CASGKWREGDNEQFF. The CDR3 coding sequence is TGTGCCAGCGGAAAATGGCGGGAGGGCGACAATGAGCAGTTCTTC.

This clonotype has just one count. The genes are TRBV11-2 and TRBJ1-1; D unresolved. Trimming pared 4 bases from V and 5 bases from J, leaving 17 bases between. CDR3 length: 15 amino acids. Germline V gene data show CDR1 as SGHAT and CDR2 as FQNNGV. In nucleotides, the CDR3 is TGTGCCAGCAGCTCAGTGGGCCCGGTGGGGACTGAAGCTTTCTTT. Translation gives CASSSVGPVGTEAFF.

This clonotype has more than one count but fewer than ten. The chain links TRBV5-4 to TRBJ2-5; 9 bases fit TRBD2. The trim removed 2 bases at V and 5 bases at J, leaving 7 bases unmatched. There are 15 residues in the CDR3. In germline, CDR1 is SGHNT, CDR2 YYREEE (reference sequence). CDR3 DNA: TGTGCCAGCAGCTTCTTAGCGGGAGTGGGGGAGACCCAGTACTTC. Translated, it gives CASSFLAGVGETQYF.

A few counts support this clonotype. This chain uses TRBV20-1 with TRBJ2-3; 9 bases are shared with TRBD2. CDR3 length equals 15 residues. The V segment lost 3 bases and the J segment 7 bases; nucleotides outside the gene matches: 11. Per germline, CDR1 DFQATT and CDR2 SNEGSKA (reference sequence). The CDR3 nucleotides read TGCAGTGCTAGGGAGAGTAGCGGGAGTCTGAATACGCAGTATTTT. This codes for CSARESSGSLNTQYF.

CDR3 loop: CASSQDSAGLAGEAKNIQYF. In DNA form, the CDR3 reads TGTGCCAGCAGCCAAGATTCTGCGGGACTAGCGGGAGAAGCCAAAAACATTCAGTACTTC. The chain employs TRBV3-1 and TRBJ2-4; 14 bases map to TRBD2. Germline V gene sequence: CDR1 LGHDT, CDR2 YNNKEL (reference sequence). The CDR3 length is 20 residues. J lost 0 bases, V lost 0 bases, and 7 bases had no gene match.

The chain carries TRBV12-3 or TRBV12-4 and TRBJ1-1; D unclear. The CDR3 consists of 11 residues. The germline V and J ends were trimmed by 6 bases and 11 bases, with 13 bases remaining between them. This CDR3 is CASRSTITAFF. The DNA for the CDR3 is TGTGCCAGCAGGTCTACTATCACGGCTTTCTTT.

This clonotype was counted a few times. The chain couples TRBV3-1 to TRBJ2-5; a weak D match, TRBD1 (6 bases). The V gene lost 1 base and the J gene lost 4 bases, with 13 bases spanning the gap. The CDR3 runs 15 residues. Germline V gene data show CDR1 as LGHDT and CDR2 as YNNKEL (reference sequence). In DNA form, the CDR3 reads TGTGCCAGCAGCCAAGTTGAGGCAGGGGTAGAGACCCAGTACTTC. This sequence encodes CASSQVEAGVETQYF.

This clonotype turned up a few times. V usage is TRBV7-2 and J usage is TRBJ2-7, with D possibly matching TRBD2 (6 bases). The CDR3 spans 13 residues. The ends were cut back, 4 bases at V and 0 bases at J, with 7 bases in the middle. Per the germline V gene, CDR1 is SGHTA and CDR2 is FQGNSA. The CDR3 loop is CASSWDFSYEQYF. CDR3 bases: TGTGCCAGCAGCTGGGACTTCTCCTACGAGCAGTACTTC.

V gene TRBV6-5 combines with J gene TRBJ1-5, with D unclear. CDR1 is MNHEY and CDR2 is SVGAGI in the germline V gene. V lost 6 bases, J lost 7 bases, and 13 bases lay in between. The CDR3 runs to 13 residues. Written as DNA, the CDR3 is TGTGCCAGCAGCTACCTCCCACGGCAGCCCCAGCATTTT. Its translation: CASSYLPRQPQHF.

This clonotype was seen a few times. The genes are TRBV5-1 and TRBJ2-4; D is possibly TRBD2 (6 bases). V lost 4 bases and J lost 8, with 28 bases in between. CDR1 is SGHRS and CDR2 is YFSETQ in the germline V gene. The CDR3 consists of 18 residues. The CDR3 reads CASSRGPAGRLSWDIQYF. The DNA of the CDR3 is TGCGCCAGCAGCAGAGGGCCGGCGGGACGCCTGAGTTGGGACATTCAGTACTTC.

The V call is TRBV28, the J call TRBJ1-2, with D perhaps TRBD1 (6 bases). The V gene's germline CDR1 is MDHEN and CDR2 SYDVKM. The CDR3 sequence is 15 residues long. V was clipped by 6 bases and J by 4 bases, with 18 bases between them. CDR3 protein: CASRGGGTGIYGYTF. The CDR3 nucleotides read TGTGCCAGCAGGGGCGGGGGTACAGGGATCTATGGCTACACCTTC.